This T cell receptor beta chain was captured in a study of T cells in tuberculosis. At the level of the study: IGRA-negative adolescents, IGRA-positive adolescents with latent tuberculosis and adults with active tuberculosis formed this South African cohort. Study-wide results and limits: Active tuberculosis patients had shorter CDR3-alpha; the beta difference was nonsignificant. Cases with active tuberculosis were adults, while controls were adolescents.

The CDR3 is made up of 14 amino acids. Germline V CDR1 and CDR2: SNHLY, FYNNEI. V shed 8 bases and J 9 bases; nucleotides not matched to a gene: 8. This clone appeared a few times. What it binds is unknown. Each clinical donor contributed on average around 110,000 T cells from unsorted cryopreserved PBMC. Profiled with immunoSEQ multiplex PCR; TCRdb holds only in-frame clones, not every one. The data contain about 44,000 clones, over 90% of them singletons. The chain couples TRBV2 to TRBJ1-6; 9 nucleotides agree with TRBD1. The TCR comes from a donor between 10 and 35 years old with latent tuberculosis or without tuberculosis infection. The sample comprised PBMCs. In nucleotides, the CDR3 is TGTGCCAGCCTAGTCGGACAGGGGAGTTCACCCCTCCACTTT. Translated, it gives CASLVGQGSSPLHF.